What follows are 27 T cell receptor beta chains derived from one specimen sequenced in a study of T cells expressing NK-cell markers. TCRdb reanalyzed the 5' RACE reads and collapses them to one entry per CDR3 protein, without DNA. The sample table includes a few hundred thousand distinct CDR3 sequences. Sequencing was carried out using blood T cells: a sorted CD56 or NKG2C T cell subset, CD4+ or CD8+ T cells, or bulk PBMC T cells (not recorded which). The receptors were gathered from a man aged 18 to 69 in good health.

The CDR3 spells CASSVPAGLQETQYF. J is TRBJ2-5 and V is TRBV2; absent DNA, TCRdb's TRBD2 call cannot be checked. The CDR3 has 15 residues. The V gene's germline CDR1 is SNHLY and CDR2 FYNNEI.

The gene calls are TRBV5-6 and TRBJ2-7; the TCRdb D gene call, TRBD1, has no DNA to confirm it. Germline V CDR1 and CDR2: SGHDT, YYEEEE. The CDR3 contains 15 residues. The CDR3 loop is CASSLIGTANDEQYF.

This rearrangement joins TRBV24-1 to TRBJ2-5; lacking DNA, the TRBD1 call made by TCRdb goes unchecked. This CDR3 comprises 16 residues. Germline-derived CDR1 and CDR2 are KGHDR and SFDVKD. The CDR3 sequence is CATSERDRRHQETQYF.

This rearrangement joins TRBV20-1 to TRBJ1-1; TCRdb returns TRBD1, unconfirmable since there is no DNA. The CDR3 totals 15 residues. The germline V gene has CDR1 DFQATT and CDR2 SNEGSKA (reference sequence). CDR3 loop: CSARRPGQGITEAFF.

The chain uses TRBV5-5 and TRBJ2-3; the TCRdb D gene call, TRBD1, has no DNA to confirm it. CDR3 length equals 14 residues. CDR1 and CDR2 from the germline V gene are SGHKS and YYEKEE (reference sequence). The CDR3 sequence is CASNRQPVPDTQYF.

The CDR3 is CASSPGQVSYYEQYF. V and J are TRBV12-3 or TRBV12-4 and TRBJ2-7; TCRdb's D call, TRBD1, is unchecked because there is no DNA. The CDR3 totals 15 residues.

The chain links TRBV20-1 to TRBJ2-3; TCRdb lists TRBD2, though no DNA is available to test this call. The CDR3 totals 12 residues. Germline V gene lookup returns CDR1 DFQATT and CDR2 SNEGSKA (reference sequence). CDR3: CSVPSRTDTQYF.

The chain couples TRBV28 to TRBJ2-1; TCRdb's assignment of TRBD1 cannot be checked, as there is no DNA. Per the germline V gene, CDR1 is MDHEN and CDR2 is SYDVKM. The CDR3 length is 15 residues. CDR3 region: CASSPLYRGNNEQFF. The variable domain in full, completed from reference TRBV28 and TRBJ2-1, reads DVKVTQSSRYLVKRTGEKVFLECVQDMDHENMFWYRQDPGLGLRLIYFSYDVKMKEKGDIPEGYSVSREKKERFSLILESASTNQTSMYLCASSPLYRGNNEQFFGPGTRLTVL.

V and J are TRBV5-1 and TRBJ2-1; TCRdb selects TRBD1, and the lack of DNA leaves this call unchecked. This CDR3 is built from 20 residues. Germline V gene data show CDR1 as SGHRS and CDR2 as YFSETQ. The CDR3 sequence is CASSPTGTGVIHNSYNEQFF. The full variable domain, its missing parts supplied by reference TRBV5-1 and TRBJ2-1, is KAGVTQTPRYLIKTRGQQVTLSCSPISGHRSVSWYQQTPGQGLQFLFEYFSETQRNKGNFPGRFSGRQFSNSRSEMNVSTLELGDSALYLCASSPTGTGVIHNSYNEQFFGPGTRLTVL.

This chain connects TRBV30 to TRBJ2-3; TCRdb returns TRBD2, unconfirmable since there is no DNA. CDR1 is GTSNPN and CDR2 is SVGIG in the germline V gene (reference sequence). The CDR3 sequence is 14 residues long. This CDR3 reads CAWNFGRGPDTQYF. Full variable domain (rest looked up from reference TRBV30 and TRBJ2-3): SQTIHQWPATLVQPVGSPLSLECTVEGTSNPNLYWYRQAAGRGLQLLFYSVGIGQISSEVPQNLSASRPQDRQFILSSKKLLLSDSGFYLCAWNFGRGPDTQYFGPGTRLTVL.

The V call is TRBV12-3 or TRBV12-4, the J call TRBJ1-3. This CDR3 is 15 amino acids long. CDR3: CASSFEQLSGNTIYF.

The genes are TRBV12-3 or TRBV12-4 and TRBJ1-5. The CDR3 totals 13 residues. The CDR3 here is CASSLGAGQPQHF.

V is TRBV11-3 and J is TRBJ2-3; the TCRdb D gene call, TRBD1, has no DNA to confirm it. This CDR3 region has 16 residues. Germline V lookup: CDR1 SGHNT, CDR2 YENEEA. The CDR3 loop reads CASSATGGLASDTQYF. Full variable domain (remainder filled in from reference TRBV11-3 and TRBJ2-3): EAGVVQSPRYKIIEKKQPVAFWCNPISGHNTLYWYLQNLGQGPELLIRYENEEAVDDSQLPKDRFSAERLKGVDSTLKIQPAELGDSAVYLCASSATGGLASDTQYFGPGTRLTVL.

The CDR3 reads CSARGLTTGQASTDTQYF. The gene calls are TRBV20-1 and TRBJ2-3; TCRdb gives TRBD1 as the D gene, but with no DNA this cannot be confirmed. Per germline, CDR1 DFQATT and CDR2 SNEGSKA (reference sequence). The CDR3 is made up of 18 amino acids.

CDR3 sequence: CASLGTFWNTEAFF. The chain links TRBV6-1 to TRBJ1-1; TCRdb's D call of TRBD1 is untestable without DNA. Germline V gene data show CDR1 as MNHNS and CDR2 as SASEGT. This CDR3 contains 14 residues.

V and J are TRBV3-1 and TRBJ2-5; TCRdb names TRBD2, which stays unverified in the absence of DNA. The CDR3 covers 15 residues. Germline V gives CDR1 LGHDT, CDR2 YNNKEL (reference sequence). The CDR3: CASGHPLTDQETQYF.

This chain uses TRBV5-1 with TRBJ1-5; absent DNA, TCRdb's TRBD1 call cannot be checked. This CDR3 region has 15 residues. Germline CDR1 and CDR2: SGHRS and YFSETQ. The CDR3 loop is CAMATPGRRNQPQHF.

V usage is TRBV2 and J usage is TRBJ2-5; the D call from TCRdb, TRBD1, cannot be confirmed without DNA. The CDR3 covers 15 residues. Germline values: CDR1 SNHLY, CDR2 FYNNEI. The CDR3: CASSEGRGRRETQYF.

The rearrangement joins TRBV6-1 to TRBJ1-2; the D call of TRBD1 rests on TCRdb alone, since no DNA is present to check it. The CDR3 has 13 amino acids. The germline CDR1 and CDR2 sequences are MNHNS and SASEGT. CDR3 sequence reads: CASEYQGNYGYTF.

The gene calls are TRBV20-1 and TRBJ2-1; the D call of TRBD1 rests on TCRdb alone, since no DNA is present to check it. The CDR3 runs to 15 residues. The V gene's germline CDR1 is DFQATT and CDR2 SNEGSKA (reference sequence). This chain's CDR3 is CSATGRDRVGNEQFF.

The chain joins TRBV7-9 to TRBJ2-2; TCRdb designates TRBD1, a call that cannot be tested without DNA. The CDR3 totals 13 residues. Germline lookup yields CDR1 SEHNR and CDR2 FQNEAQ (reference sequence). The CDR3: CASSSDPIWELFF.

The chain joins TRBV19 to TRBJ2-1; TCRdb picks TRBD2, but there is no DNA to check that call. Germline CDR1 and CDR2: LNHDA and SQIVND (reference sequence). The CDR3 consists of 14 residues. CDR3 loop: CASSIQRGGYEQFF.

The V call is TRBV20-1, the J call TRBJ1-2. Germline values: CDR1 DFQATT, CDR2 SNEGSKA (reference sequence). This CDR3 spans 12 amino acids. CDR3 region: CSASRPSAGYTF.

The V call is TRBV5-1, the J call TRBJ2-1; lacking DNA, the TRBD1 call made by TCRdb goes unchecked. This CDR3 is built from 16 residues. Germline V gene data show CDR1 as SGHRS and CDR2 as YFSETQ. Here the CDR3 reads CASSGGAVYSYNEQFF. Full variable domain (outside the CDR3, taken from reference TRBV5-1 and TRBJ2-1): KAGVTQTPRYLIKTRGQQVTLSCSPISGHRSVSWYQQTPGQGLQFLFEYFSETQRNKGNFPGRFSGRQFSNSRSEMNVSTLELGDSALYLCASSGGAVYSYNEQFFGPGTRLTVL.

The chain couples TRBV7-2 to TRBJ2-1; the D call from TCRdb, TRBD1, cannot be confirmed without DNA. The CDR3 is 13 amino acids. Germline loops: CDR1 SGHTA, CDR2 FQGNSA. This CDR3 reads CASSPMGVDEQFF.

V and J are TRBV7-9 and TRBJ2-5; TCRdb gives TRBD1 as the D gene, but with no DNA this cannot be confirmed. This CDR3 has 15 residues. Germline assignment: CDR1 SEHNR and CDR2 FQNEAQ (reference sequence). CDR3: CASSYPGNPPETQYF. Full variable domain (outside the CDR3, taken from reference TRBV7-9 and TRBJ2-5): DTGVSQNPRHKITKRGQNVTFRCDPISEHNRLYWYRQTLGQGPEFLTYFQNEAQLEKSRLLSDRFSAERPKGSFSTLEIQRTEQGDSAMYLCASSYPGNPPETQYFGPGTRLLVL.

The CDR3 sequence is CASSSDPGRKQFF. V and J are TRBV7-3 and TRBJ2-1; TCRdb's D call of TRBD1 is untestable without DNA. Germline V lookup: CDR1 SGHTA, CDR2 FQGTGA. The CDR3 spans 13 residues. The full variable domain, with the rest looked up from reference TRBV7-3 and TRBJ2-1, is GAGVSQTPSNKVTEKGKYVELRCDPISGHTALYWYRQSLGQGPEFLIYFQGTGAADDSGLPNDRFFAVRPEGSVSTLKIQRTERGDSAVYLCASSSDPGRKQFFGPGTRLTVL.